The clone carrying this TCR beta chain occurred many times. Those patients with uncontrolled infection, other autoimmune disease, pregnancy or lactation were excluded. The sample belongs to a study of T cells in Graves' hyperthyroidism and ophthalmopathy. From RNA transcripts, TCR beta CDR3 regions were amplified. First-round RT-PCR targeting the TCR CDR3 was performed with the HTBI primer set. A single record per CDR3 protein comes from TCRdb applying MiXCR to the multiplex PCR reads. The sample has 550,000 to 600,000 distinct CDR3 sequences, approximately 16% seen once. The sample consisted of blood. The sequence was obtained from a woman aged 18-35 years with Graves' hyperthyroidism.

CDR3 amino acids: CASSQDREWGYTF. The CDR3 region has the DNA TGTGCCAGCAGCCAAGACAGGGAATGGGGCTACACCTTC. The rearrangement links TRBV6-1 to TRBJ1-2; 7 nucleotides match TRBD1. Germline CDR1 reads MNHNS; CDR2 reads SASEGT. V lost 6 bases to trimming and J lost 8 bases; unmatched junction nucleotides: 9. This CDR3 comprises 13 residues.